The 2 T cell receptor beta chains below all came from one sample that was sequenced in a study of T cell responses to AZD1222 COVID-19 vaccine. Clones were read by immunoSEQ multiplex PCR, and TCRdb kept only the in-frame ones, dropping some. The sample includes 95,000 to 150,000 clones, approximately 90% of them seen just once. The source material was peripheral blood, sampled on day 0 of AZD1222 vaccination. These receptors all stem from an adult in good health.

V is TRBV5-8 and J is TRBJ2-7; 8 bases map to TRBD2. Trimming cost V 9 bases and J 8 bases; bases outside gene matches: 10. Germline V gene lookup returns CDR1 SGHTS and CDR2 YDEGEE. There are 12 residues in the CDR3. The CDR3 DNA reads as TGTGCCACCCTCCGGCGGGAGGACAAGCAGTACTTC. This codes for CATLRREDKQYF.

J is TRBJ2-3 and V is TRBV29-1, with TRBD2 matching 7 bases. The CDR3 spans 15 residues. With V trimmed by 5 bases and J by 0 bases, 8 bases remained unmatched. The germline CDR1 and CDR2 sequences are SQVTM and ANQGSEA. Here the CDR3 DNA reads TGCAGCGTTCACCCGGCTAGCGGTAGCACAGATACGCAGTATTTT. This gives the protein CSVHPASGSTDTQYF.